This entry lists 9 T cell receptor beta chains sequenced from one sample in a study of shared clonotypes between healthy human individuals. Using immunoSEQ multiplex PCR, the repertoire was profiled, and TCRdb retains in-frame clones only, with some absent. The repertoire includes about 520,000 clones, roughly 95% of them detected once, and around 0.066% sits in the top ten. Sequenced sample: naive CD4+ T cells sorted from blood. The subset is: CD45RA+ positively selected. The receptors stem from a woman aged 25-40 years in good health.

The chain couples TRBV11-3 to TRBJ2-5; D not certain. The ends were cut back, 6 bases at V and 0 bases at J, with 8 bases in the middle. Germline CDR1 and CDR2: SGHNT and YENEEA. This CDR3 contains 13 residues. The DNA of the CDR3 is TGTGCCAGCAGTAGGAGTTACCAAGAGACCCAGTACTTC. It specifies CASSRSYQETQYF.

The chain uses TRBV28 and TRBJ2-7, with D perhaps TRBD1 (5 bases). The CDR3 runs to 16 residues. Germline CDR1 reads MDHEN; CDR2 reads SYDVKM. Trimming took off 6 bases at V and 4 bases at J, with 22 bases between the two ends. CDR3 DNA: TGTGCCAGCAGGCAACACAGGACCCCACTTAGGTACGAGCAGTACTTC. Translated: CASRQHRTPLRYEQYF.

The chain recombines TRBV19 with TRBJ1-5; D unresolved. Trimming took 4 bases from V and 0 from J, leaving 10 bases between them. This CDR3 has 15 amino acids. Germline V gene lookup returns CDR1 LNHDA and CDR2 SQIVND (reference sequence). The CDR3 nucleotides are TGTGCCAGTAGTAGTTACTCACATAGCAATCAGCCCCAGCATTTT. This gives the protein CASSSYSHSNQPQHF.

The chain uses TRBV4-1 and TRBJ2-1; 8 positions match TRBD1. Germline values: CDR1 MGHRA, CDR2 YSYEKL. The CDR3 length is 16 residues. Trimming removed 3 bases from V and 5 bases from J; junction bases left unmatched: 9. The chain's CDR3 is CASSHVQGAGNNEQFF. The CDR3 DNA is TGCGCCAGCAGCCATGTCCAGGGGGCCGGAAACAATGAGCAGTTCTTC.

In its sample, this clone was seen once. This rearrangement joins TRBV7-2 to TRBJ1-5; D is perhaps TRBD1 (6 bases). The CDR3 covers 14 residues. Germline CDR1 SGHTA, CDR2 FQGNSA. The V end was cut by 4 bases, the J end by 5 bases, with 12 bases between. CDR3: CASSSTGLDQPQHF. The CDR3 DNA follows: TGTGCCAGCAGCTCGACAGGTTTGGATCAGCCCCAGCATTTT.

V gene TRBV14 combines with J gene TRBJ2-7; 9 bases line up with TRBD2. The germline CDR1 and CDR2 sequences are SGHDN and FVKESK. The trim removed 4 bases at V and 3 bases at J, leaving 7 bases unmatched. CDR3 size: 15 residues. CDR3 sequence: CASSPRLAEFYEQYF. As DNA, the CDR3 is TGTGCCAGCAGCCCACGACTAGCGGAATTCTACGAGCAGTACTTC.

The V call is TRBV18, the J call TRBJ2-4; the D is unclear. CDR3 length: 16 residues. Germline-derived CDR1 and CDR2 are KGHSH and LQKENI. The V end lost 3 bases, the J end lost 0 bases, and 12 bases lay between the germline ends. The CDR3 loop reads CASSPSVSIAKNIQYF. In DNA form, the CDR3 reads TGTGCCAGCTCACCGTCAGTTTCAATAGCCAAAAACATTCAGTACTTC.

The CDR3 protein is CASSLRQASSYNEQFF. The CDR3 coding sequence is TGTGCCAGCAGCCTTAGACAGGCGAGCTCCTACAATGAGCAGTTCTTC. The V gene is TRBV7-9, the J gene TRBJ2-1, with D possibly TRBD1 on 6 matching bases. V was trimmed by 5 bases and J by 0 bases, leaving 14 bases between them. Germline V CDR1 and CDR2: SEHNR, FQNEAQ (reference sequence). The CDR3 loop spans 16 amino acids.

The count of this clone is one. Written as DNA, the CDR3 is TGTGCCAGCAGCTTAGGGGGCGGGGGAAACACCATATATTTT. Amino acids: CASSLGGGGNTIYF. The chain recombines TRBV7-8 with TRBJ1-3; the D gene is possibly TRBD1 (5 bases). Per the germline V gene, CDR1 is SGHVS and CDR2 is FQNEAQ. The CDR3 consists of 14 residues. The V end lost 1 base, the J end lost 4 bases, and 8 bases lay between the germline ends.